Included here is one T cell receptor (beta chain) sequence, with context. This sample is part of a study of blood T cell repertoires in COVID-19. In the study overall: Sample material is recorded as cDNA or gDNA derived from T cells, B-cell-depleted T cells, or PBMCs.

Original processing notes: Estimation of nucleated cell counts was performed using reference gene primer amplification. Using immunoSEQ multiplex PCR, the repertoire was profiled, and TCRdb retains in-frame clones only, with some absent. Clone size and the V and J calls come from that table; the DNA yielded D and trimming. The data show about 230,000 clones, around 84% seen once. This CDR3 has 15 amino acids. Losses at the gene ends were 4 bases for V and 10 bases for J; bases not matched to a gene: 12. Germline-derived CDR1 and CDR2 are SGHRS and YFSETQ. Enrollment of patients from Seattle took place during active infection, with longitudinal follow-up.

This chain links TRBV5-1 with TRBJ1-1; 11 nucleotides agree with TRBD1. The sequencing input was peripheral blood. The sequence was obtained from a man aged 50 or older with COVID-19, enrolled during active disease. CDR3: CASSPGQGGGLAAFF. The CDR3, as DNA: TGCGCCAGCAGCCCGGGACAGGGGGGTGGTTTGGCAGCTTTCTTT.